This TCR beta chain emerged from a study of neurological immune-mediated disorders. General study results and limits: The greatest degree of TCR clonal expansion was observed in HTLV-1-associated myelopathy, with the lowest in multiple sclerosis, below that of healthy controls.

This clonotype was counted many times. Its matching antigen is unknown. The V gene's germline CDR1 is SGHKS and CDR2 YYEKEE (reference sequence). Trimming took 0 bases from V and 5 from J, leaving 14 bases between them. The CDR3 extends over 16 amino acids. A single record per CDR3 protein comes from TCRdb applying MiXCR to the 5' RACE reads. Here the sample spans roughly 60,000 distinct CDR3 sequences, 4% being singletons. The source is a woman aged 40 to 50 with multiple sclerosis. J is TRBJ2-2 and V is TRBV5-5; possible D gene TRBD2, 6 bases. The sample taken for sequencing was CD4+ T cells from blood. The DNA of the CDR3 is TGTGCCAGCAGCTTGGCCCCGAAGGGGAGGACCGGGGAGCTGTTTTTT. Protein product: CASSLAPKGRTGELFF. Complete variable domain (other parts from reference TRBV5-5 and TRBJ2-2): DAGVTQSPTHLIKTRGQQVTLRCSPISGHKSVSWYQQVLGQGPQFIFQYYEKEERGRGNFPDRFSARQFPNYSSELNVNALLLGDSALYLCASSLAPKGRTGELFFGEGSRLTVL.